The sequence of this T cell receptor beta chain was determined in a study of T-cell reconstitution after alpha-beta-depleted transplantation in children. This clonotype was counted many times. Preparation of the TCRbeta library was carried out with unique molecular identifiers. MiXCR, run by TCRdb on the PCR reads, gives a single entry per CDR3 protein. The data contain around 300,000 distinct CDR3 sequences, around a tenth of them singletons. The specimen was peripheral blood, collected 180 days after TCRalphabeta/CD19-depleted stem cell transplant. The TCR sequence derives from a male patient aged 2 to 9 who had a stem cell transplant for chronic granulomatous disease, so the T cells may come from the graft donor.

The CDR3 loop reads CASSLRATSGGTNTQYF. In nucleotides, the CDR3 is TGTGCCAGCAGCTTAAGGGCGACTAGCGGGGGAACCAATACGCAGTATTTT. J is TRBJ2-3 and V is TRBV7-6; 12 positions match TRBD2. Per germline, CDR1 SGHVS and CDR2 FNYEAQ. V lost 2 bases and J lost 7; bases outside the gene matches: 10. This CDR3 has 17 residues.